This TCR beta chain is from a study of cytomegalovirus exposure and HLA in healthy donors. Primers included in the PCR were 60 Vbeta and 13 Jbeta primers. Measured with immunoSEQ multiplex PCR; TCRdb has only the in-frame clones, and not every one. The repertoire holds some 170,000 clones, with 70% to 80% as singletons. Donors consisted of healthy bone marrow donors. In the case of this clone: The target antigen is unknown.

Notes on the study in general: Per a later analysis, HLA-associated TCR beta chains showed more clonal expansion than other, equally common TCR beta chains.

The TCR comes from a man between 18 and 35 years old in good health and CMV-seropositive. Sample: PBMCs.

The CDR3 nucleotides are TGTGCCAGCGCCACCGGGACAGGGGGCCAAGAGACCCAGTACTTC. Translating it yields CASATGTGGQETQYF. The chain joins TRBV27 to TRBJ2-5, with 11 bases identical to TRBD1. The CDR3 contains 15 residues. Per germline, CDR1 MNHEY and CDR2 SMNVEV (reference sequence). Trimming removed 8 bases from V and 1 base from J; junction bases left unmatched: 6.